What follows are 3 T cell receptor beta chains derived from one specimen sequenced in a study of lymphopenia after photon versus proton radiotherapy. Only in-frame clones appear in the TCRdb table, and some are missing; sequencing was by immunoSEQ multiplex PCR. The table shows approximately 150,000 clones, with around nine tenths occurring only once. Sequenced material: peripheral blood, taken from a patient treated with photon-based radiotherapy. These TCRs come from a man aged 45-65 years with gastric cancer.

This chain links TRBV9 with TRBJ2-5, with D perhaps matching TRBD1 (6 bases). This CDR3 is built from 14 residues. CDR1 SGDLS and CDR2 YYNGEE come from the germline V gene. Trimming took 0 bases from V and 2 from J, leaving 8 bases between them. CDR3 DNA: TGTGCCAGCAGCGTAGACAGGGAACAAGAGACCCAGTACTTC. Its protein product is CASSVDREQETQYF. Drawing the rest from reference TRBV9 and TRBJ2-5, the complete variable domain is DSGVTQTPKHLITATGQRVTLRCSPRSGDLSVYWYQQSLDQGLQFLIQYYNGEERAKGNILERFSAQQFPDLHSELNLSSLELGDSALYFCASSVDREQETQYFGPGTRLLVL.

The chain combines TRBV28 with TRBJ1-5, with D possibly matching TRBD1 (6 bases). Trimming stripped 10 bases from V and 4 bases from J, with 11 bases between. Germline V gene lookup returns CDR1 MDHEN and CDR2 SYDVKM. CDR3 length equals 12 residues. CDR3 protein: CAIQGLNQPQHF. The CDR3 nucleotides are TGTGCCATACAGGGATTGAATCAGCCCCAGCATTTT.

The chain is built from TRBV6-5 and TRBJ2-7; D not certain. This CDR3 contains 15 residues. Trimming stripped 0 bases from V and 3 bases from J, with 12 bases between. Germline V CDR1 and CDR2: MNHEY, SVGAGI. The CDR3 protein is CASSYSSSGFYEQYF. CDR3 DNA: TGTGCCAGCAGTTACTCGAGTTCCGGGTTCTACGAGCAGTACTTC.